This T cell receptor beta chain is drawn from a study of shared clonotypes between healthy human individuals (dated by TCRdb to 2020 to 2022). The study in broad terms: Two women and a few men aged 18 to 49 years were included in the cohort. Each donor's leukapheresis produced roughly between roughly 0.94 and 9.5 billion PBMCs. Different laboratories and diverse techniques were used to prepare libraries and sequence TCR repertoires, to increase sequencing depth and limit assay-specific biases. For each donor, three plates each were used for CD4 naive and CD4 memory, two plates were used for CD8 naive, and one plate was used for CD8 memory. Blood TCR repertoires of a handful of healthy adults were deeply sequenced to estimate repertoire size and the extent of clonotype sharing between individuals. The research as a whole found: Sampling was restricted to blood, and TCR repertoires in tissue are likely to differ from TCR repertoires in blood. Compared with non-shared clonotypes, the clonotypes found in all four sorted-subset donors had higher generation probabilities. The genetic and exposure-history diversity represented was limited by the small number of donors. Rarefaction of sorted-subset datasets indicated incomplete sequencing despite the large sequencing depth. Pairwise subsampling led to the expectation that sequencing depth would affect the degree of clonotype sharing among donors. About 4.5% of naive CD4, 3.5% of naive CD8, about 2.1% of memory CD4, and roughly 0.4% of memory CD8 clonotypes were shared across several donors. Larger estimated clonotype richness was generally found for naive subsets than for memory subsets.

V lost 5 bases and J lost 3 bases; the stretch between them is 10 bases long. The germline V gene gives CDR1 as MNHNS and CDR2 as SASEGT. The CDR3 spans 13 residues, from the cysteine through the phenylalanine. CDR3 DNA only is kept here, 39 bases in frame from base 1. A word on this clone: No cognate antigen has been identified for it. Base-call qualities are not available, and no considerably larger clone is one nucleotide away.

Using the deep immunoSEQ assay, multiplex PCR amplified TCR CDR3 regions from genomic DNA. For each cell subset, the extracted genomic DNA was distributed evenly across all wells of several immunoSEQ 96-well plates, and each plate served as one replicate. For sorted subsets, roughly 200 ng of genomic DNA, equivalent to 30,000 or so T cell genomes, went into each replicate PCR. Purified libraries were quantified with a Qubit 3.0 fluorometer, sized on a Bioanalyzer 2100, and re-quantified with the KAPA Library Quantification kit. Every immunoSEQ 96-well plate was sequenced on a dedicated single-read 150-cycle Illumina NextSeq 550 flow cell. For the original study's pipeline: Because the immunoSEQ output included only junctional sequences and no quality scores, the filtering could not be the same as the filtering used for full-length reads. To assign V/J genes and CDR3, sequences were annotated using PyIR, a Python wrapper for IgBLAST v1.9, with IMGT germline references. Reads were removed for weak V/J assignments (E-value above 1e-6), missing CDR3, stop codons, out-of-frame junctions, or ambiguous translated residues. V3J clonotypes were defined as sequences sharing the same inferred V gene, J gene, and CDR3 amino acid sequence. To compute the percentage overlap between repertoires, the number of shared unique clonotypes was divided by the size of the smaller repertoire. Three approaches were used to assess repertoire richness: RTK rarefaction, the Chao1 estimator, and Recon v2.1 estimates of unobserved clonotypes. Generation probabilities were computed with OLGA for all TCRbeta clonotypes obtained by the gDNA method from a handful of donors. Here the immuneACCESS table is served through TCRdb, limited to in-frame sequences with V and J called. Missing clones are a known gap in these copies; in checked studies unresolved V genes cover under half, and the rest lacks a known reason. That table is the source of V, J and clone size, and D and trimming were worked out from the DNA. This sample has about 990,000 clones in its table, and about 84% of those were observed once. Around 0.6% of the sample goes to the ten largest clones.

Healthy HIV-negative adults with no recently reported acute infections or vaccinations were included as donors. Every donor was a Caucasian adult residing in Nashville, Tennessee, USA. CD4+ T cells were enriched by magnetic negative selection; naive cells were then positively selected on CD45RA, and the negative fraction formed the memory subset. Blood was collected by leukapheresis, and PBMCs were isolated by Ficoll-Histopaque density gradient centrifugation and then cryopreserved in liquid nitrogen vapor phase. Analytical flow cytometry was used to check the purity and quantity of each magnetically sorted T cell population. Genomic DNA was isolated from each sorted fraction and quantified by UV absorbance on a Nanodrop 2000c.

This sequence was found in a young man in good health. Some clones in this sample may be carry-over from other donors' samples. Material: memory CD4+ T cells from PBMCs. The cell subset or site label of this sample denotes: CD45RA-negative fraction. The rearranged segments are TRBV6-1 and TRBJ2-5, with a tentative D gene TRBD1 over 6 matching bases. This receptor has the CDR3 CASSWDIKETQYF. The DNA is TGTGCCAGCAGTTGGGACATTAAAGAGACCCAGTACTTC.